These T cell receptor beta chains were read from a single sample in a study of T cells expressing NK-cell markers. Using the 5' RACE reads, TCRdb records one entry per CDR3 protein without DNA. The listing contains 350,000 to 450,000 distinct CDR3 sequences. Specimen: blood T cells: a sorted CD56 or NKG2C T cell subset, CD4+ or CD8+ T cells, or bulk PBMC T cells (not recorded which). The receptor set was obtained from a man aged 18 to 70 in good health. CDR3s include the opening cysteine and the closing phenylalanine or tryptophan.

v_gene	j_gene	CDR3aa
TRBV19	TRBJ1-5	CASIMNQGISNQPQHF
TRBV12-3/TRBV12-4	TRBJ1-1	CASSFQSNSPFATEAFF
TRBV10-3	TRBJ2-7	CAISGLAGGHGEQYF
TRBV7-2	TRBJ2-5	CASSLFQRGEETQYF
TRBV7-2	TRBJ2-7	CASSLTGASYEQYF
TRBV19	TRBJ2-2	CASSIFVQGNGELFF
TRBV6-1	TRBJ1-1	CASSEAQVPGTEAFF
TRBV29-1	TRBJ2-3	CSVERWGGYTDTQYF
TRBV5-1	TRBJ2-5	CASSLRRQLVETQYF
TRBV6-5	TRBJ2-2	CASSFPGARDGELFF
TRBV20-1	TRBJ2-7	CSARGLVALSYEQYF
TRBV6-2/TRBV6-3	TRBJ1-1	CASSYRDRGAITEAFF
TRBV6-5	TRBJ1-1	CASSYSFQGAMNTEAFF
TRBV5-6	TRBJ2-1	CASSLLTGSSYNEQFF
TRBV12-5	TRBJ2-1	CASGLGYPEGYNEQFF
TRBV7-6	TRBJ2-7	CASSLRQGSYEQYF
TRBV7-9	TRBJ1-1	CASSPTARLLNTEAFF
TRBV6-1	TRBJ1-5	CASRTGTIYSNQPQHF
TRBV5-5	TRBJ2-1	CASSHWTAGRNEQFF
TRBV30	TRBJ2-7	CAWSPKRGGWYEQYF
TRBV6-1	TRBJ2-1	CASSDRGRPTYNEQFF
TRBV7-9	TRBJ2-2	CASSSGRANTGELFF
TRBV24-1	TRBJ1-2	CATSGPTRTGGGNYGYTF
TRBV2	TRBJ2-3	CASSYLGLAGDTQYF
TRBV7-2	TRBJ2-7	CASSIRGQGSSEQYF
TRBV6-1	TRBJ1-2	CASRETGSNYGYTF
TRBV20-1	TRBJ2-5	CSAPPFQETQYF
TRBV5-5	TRBJ2-5	CASSPSGQKGYF
TRBV2	TRBJ2-2	CASSESSYTGELFF
TRBV12-3/TRBV12-4	TRBJ1-1	CASSGRHGTGGLVDTEAFF
TRBV29-1	TRBJ1-2	CTGMIGYYGYTF
TRBV11-2	TRBJ1-5	CASSQSAGHQPQHF
TRBV19	TRBJ2-1	CASSIPAVSSGQFF
TRBV9	TRBJ2-1	CASSVDTGTSYNEQFF
TRBV19	TRBJ2-2	CASSVSGPGELFF
TRBV28	TRBJ1-1	CASSFSGQGGTEAFF
TRBV14	TRBJ2-1	CASSQHAGTYNEQFF
TRBV6-1	TRBJ2-2	CASSEARGNTGELFF
TRBV6-1	TRBJ2-5	CASSQNTGRETQYF
TRBV6-1	TRBJ2-5	CASRRTVTQETQYF
TRBV29-1	TRBJ1-2	CSVEAGQAVSGSGYTF
TRBV28	TRBJ2-1	CASSTPTSGGGNEQFF
TRBV9	TRBJ2-7	CASSVSDRPSEQYF
TRBV21-1	TRBJ2-1	CASSKGDSSYNEQFF
TRBV29-1	TRBJ1-1	CSVCTSGTQNTEAFF
TRBV19	TRBJ2-3	CATAAQGPTDTQYF
TRBV27	TRBJ1-3	CASQLRGGTGNTIYF
TRBV3-1	TRBJ2-1	CASSVRTGSSYNEQFF
TRBV7-2	TRBJ2-1	CASSLGTSVLGEQFF
TRBV10-3	TRBJ2-1	CAISESGHSLQDEQFF
TRBV7-9	TRBJ2-7	CASSLVLAGVEQYF
TRBV20-1	TRBJ2-5	CSASNQETQYF
TRBV18	TRBJ1-6	CASSLDRKGNSPLHF